This T cell receptor beta chain comes out of a study of long-term antiretroviral therapy in people with HIV (dated by TCRdb to 2022 to 2024). A note on the overall study: The earliest samples were collected roughly a decade before the 2015 WHO recommendation for immediate ART, at a time when ART was usually postponed until CD4 counts fell. A retrospective serial study tested whether changes in peripheral blood TRB repertoire composition and diversity were associated with ART initiation and durable HIV suppression. A total of under 250 cryopreserved PBMC samples were contributed to the cohort by 30 adults with confirmed HIV infection, with samples collected serially over a mean of 6 years (range 1-12). Among the 30 or so participants with HIV, eleven to twelve were female. No cross-contamination during QIAcube processing turned up in test extractions that ran a monoclonal T-cell line alongside 25 to 35 polyclonal samples. Study-wide conclusions, independent of this receptor: No data were available on ART adherence, viral resistance or therapy changes, limiting inferences about post-ART repertoire changes. The repertoire was dominated across all time points by expanded TRB clones identified before ART initiation, although this dominance was seen to fluctuate and to decrease in many PLHIV after ART. Limited PBMC availability meant only the TCR beta chain was sequenced, without alpha chain pairing. The samples span the years 2004 to 2017, and the ART regimens used at that time may not be as effective as current regimens. Because cell numbers in pre-ART samples were limited, unsorted PBMC were profiled instead of sorted CD4+ and CD8+ T cells. ART initiation was associated with a significant increase in TRB diversity, but diversity stayed significantly below transplant donor controls even after long-term ART. CDR3 length ranges in HIV repertoires were narrower than in controls, and network structure suggested an antigen-experienced repertoire with only a slight naive shift after ART.

The CDR3 covers 16 residues, taking in both the cysteine and the phenylalanine. The entry retains the CDR3 DNA only, 48 bases that are in frame from base 1. Germline trimming amounts to 4 bases on V and 9 bases on J, with 7 as the count of junction bases outside the gene matches. For CDR1 and CDR2, the germline V gene (reference sequence) lists SGHNT and YYREEE. Turning to this clone: The clone's antigen remains unknown. The record has no base qualities; no much larger clone is one base away.

The immunoSEQ hsTCRB v3.0 assay was used at survey level resolution for TRB variable region sequencing. TRB sequencing targeted a depth of roughly 40,000-55,000 T-cell genomes per sample. TRB libraries were pooled and sequenced on an Illumina MiSeq using a v3 150-cycle kit. In the paper's pipeline: Repertoire analysis was performed in R inside a reproducible Nextflow workflow that covered QC, data transformation and analysis. LymphoSeq2, an R package for AIRR-Seq data exploration, was used to implement custom analyses. Several samples that yielded fewer than 5000 total TRB sequences were excluded, so that fewer than 200 HIV repertoires were analyzed. Among the 188 retained HIV repertoires, some 60 were collected before ART initiation and 120 to 140 were collected after ART initiation. Repertoires were downsampled to 5000 TRB nucleotide sequences, with summary statistics averaged over 100 downsampling iterations. TRB sequences were retained for analysis only if CDR3 regions of at least seven amino acids were present. Two measures captured diversity: a Shannon entropy-derived clonality score and the Gini coefficient. In repertoire networks, the top 5000 CDR3 amino acid sequences were linked whenever an edit distance of one separated two sequences. Antigen specificity groups and MHC restriction were predicted for TRB CDR3 amino acid sequences with GLIPH2. To flag known CMV, EBV, HIV or tissue antigen associations, CDR3 amino acid sequences were matched against VDJdb and McPAS-TCR. Pre-ART, post-ART and control groups were compared with Wilcoxon signed-rank tests and Holm-Bonferroni correction. TCRdb retrieved this table from immuneACCESS and kept in-frame rearrangements only. Not all clones are present; in checked studies, unresolved V genes account for under half, and no reason is known for the remainder. V, J and clone size were drawn from that table, and D and trimming were deduced from the DNA. The sample table records about 27,000 clones; 82% of these occur just once. Jointly, the top ten make up 13% to 15% of the sample.

Participants were included only if at least one PBMC sample before ART initiation and at least two post-ART samples were available. Every participant with HIV received treatment in the United States of America. Before DNA extraction, cryopreserved samples containing about 0.95-10 million PBMC were thawed and washed. At the time of the earliest PBMC sample, participants with HIV were aged between 23 and 54 years. PBMC samples from each participant spanned 1-4 timepoints before ART initiation and 2-8 timepoints after ART initiation, with a median of 7 samples. For every participant, serial HIV viral load, CD4+ T-cell count, ART history and demographic data were obtained. Genomic DNA was extracted from unsorted PBMC with a Qiagen kit on a QIAcube, processed in batches of 12 samples.

This receptor was identified in a man aged 50-60 years with HIV. This receptor chain uses TRBV5-4 and TRBJ2-1; TRBD2 lines up with 16 middle nucleotides. The sequences come from unsorted PBMCs, collected 2.9 years after starting antiretroviral therapy. The CDR3 in this case is CASSLGLAGGRGEQFF. The DNA sequence is given as TGTGCCAGCAGCCTGGGACTAGCGGGGGGGCGGGGTGAGCAGTTCTTC. With the portions outside the CDR3 filled from the reference TRBV5-4 and TRBJ2-1 genes, the complete variable region becomes ETGVTQSPTHLIKTRGQQVTLRCSSQSGHNTVSWYQQALGQGPQFIFQYYREEENGRGNFPPRFSGLQFPNYSSELNVNALELDDSALYLCASSLGLAGGRGEQFFGPGTRLTVL.